The 11 T cell receptor beta chains below come from one sample, sequenced in a study of OX40 agonist ivuxolimab in advanced cancers. The repertoire was sequenced with immunoSEQ multiplex PCR; TCRdb's copy has only in-frame clones and lacks some. The data hold about 84,000 clones, with 85% to 90% observed a single time. Specimen: CD4+ or CD8+ T cells sorted from blood, collected in a trial of the OX40 agonist ivuxolimab. These receptors were taken from an adult with an advanced solid tumor such as melanoma, head and neck, liver or kidney cancer.

The chain is built from TRBV7-9 and TRBJ2-3; possibly TRBD2 for D (5 bases). The V end was cut by 5 bases, the J end by 0 bases, with 12 bases between. This CDR3 contains 15 residues. Germline V gene data show CDR1 as SEHNR and CDR2 as FQNEAQ (reference sequence). CDR3 region: CASSPDLASTDTQYF. As DNA, the CDR3 is TGTGCCAGCAGCCCGGACTTAGCTAGCACAGATACGCAGTATTTT.

The chain is built from TRBV6-6 and TRBJ1-2, with D unclear. V was clipped by 5 bases and J by 0 bases, with 16 bases between them. The CDR3 consists of 16 residues. Germline assignment: CDR1 MNHNY and CDR2 SVGAGI (reference sequence). In nucleotides, the CDR3 is TGTGCCAGCAGTCTCGTAGTTGACGTTTCTAACTATGGCTACACCTTC. It translates to CASSLVVDVSNYGYTF.

This clone was seen only once. The chain uses TRBV28 and TRBJ1-3; TRBD1 matches at 8 bases. The CDR3 covers 15 residues. V lost 3 bases, J lost 4 bases, and 5 bases stayed unmatched. Germline V lookup: CDR1 MDHEN, CDR2 SYDVKM. CDR3 sequence reads: CASSFIRTGGNTIYF. The CDR3 DNA is TGTGCCAGCAGTTTTATTCGGACAGGGGGAAACACCATATATTTT.

The chain recombines TRBV21-1 with TRBJ2-1; the D call of TRBD2 is as the table states it, not checked on the DNA. TRBV21-1 is assigned pseudogene status. CDR3 size: 17 residues. This chain's CDR3 is CASSKALWGRGYNEQFF. CDR3 coding DNA: TGTGCCAGCAGCAAAGCGCTTTGGGGGAGGGGTTACAATGAGCAGTTCTTC.

This clone was seen more than once but under ten times. This chain connects TRBV4-3 to TRBJ1-1; no definite D call. V was pared by 3 bases and J by 1 base, with 9 bases between. There are 14 residues in the CDR3. Germline V gene lookup returns CDR1 LGHNA and CDR2 YSLEER. CDR3 region: CASSQGPGNTEAFF. The CDR3 nucleotides read TGCGCCAGCAGCCAGGGCCCTGGGAACACTGAAGCTTTCTTT.

The chain has TRBV5-1 and TRBJ1-1, with D perhaps TRBD1 (5 bases). The CDR3 is 13 amino acids. V lost 3 bases, J lost 1 base, and 7 bases lay in between. Looked up from germline, CDR1 is SGHRS and CDR2 is YFSETQ. In nucleotides, the CDR3 is TGCGCCAGCAGCTCAGGACAGAACACTGAAGCTTTCTTT. Residues: CASSSGQNTEAFF. The full variable domain, completed using reference TRBV5-1 and TRBJ1-1, is KAGVTQTPRYLIKTRGQQVTLSCSPISGHRSVSWYQQTPGQGLQFLFEYFSETQRNKGNFPGRFSGRQFSNSRSEMNVSTLELGDSALYLCASSSGQNTEAFFGQGTRLTVV.

The chain combines TRBV28 with TRBJ2-6; unclear D gene. There are 15 residues in the CDR3. The germline CDR1 and CDR2 sequences are MDHEN and SYDVKM. The V end lost 6 bases, the J end lost 0 bases, and 9 bases lay between the germline ends. CDR3 loop: CASRPQNSGANVLTF. CDR3 nucleotide sequence: TGTGCCAGCAGACCTCAGAACTCTGGGGCCAACGTCCTGACTTTC.

The chain combines TRBV7-3 with TRBJ2-3, with 7 nucleotides matching TRBD2. J was trimmed by 8 bases and V by 5 bases; bases with no gene match: 16. Germline values: CDR1 SGHTA, CDR2 FQGTGA. CDR3 length equals 16 residues. The CDR3 nucleotides are TGTGCCAGCAGCCCTATGGGGAGGGCTCAGGGAGGTACGCAGTATTTT. Protein sequence: CASSPMGRAQGGTQYF.

This chain uses TRBV5-1 with TRBJ2-1; D is uncertain. V shed 3 bases and J shed 5 bases, with 3 bases lying between them. This CDR3 comprises 11 residues. The germline gives CDR1 SGHRS, CDR2 YFSETQ. The chain's CDR3 is CASSSDNEQFF. The CDR3 bases are TGCGCCAGCAGCTCGGACAATGAGCAGTTCTTC. Filled out from reference TRBV5-1 and TRBJ2-1, the complete variable domain reads KAGVTQTPRYLIKTRGQQVTLSCSPISGHRSVSWYQQTPGQGLQFLFEYFSETQRNKGNFPGRFSGRQFSNSRSEMNVSTLELGDSALYLCASSSDNEQFFGPGTRLTVL.

This chain connects TRBV18 to TRBJ2-7; 7 nucleotides line up with TRBD2. The V segment lost 3 bases and the J segment 3 bases; nucleotides outside the gene matches: 11. Germline V gene lookup returns CDR1 KGHSH and CDR2 LQKENI. The CDR3 covers 16 residues. This chain's CDR3 is CASSPQTSANLYEQYF. The CDR3 DNA reads as TGTGCCAGCTCACCTCAAACTAGCGCTAACCTCTACGAGCAGTACTTC.

The sample holds a few counts of this clone. The chain couples TRBV5-4 to TRBJ2-2; no clear D. Per the germline V gene, CDR1 is SGHNT and CDR2 is YYREEE (reference sequence). CDR3 length: 15 amino acids. V lost 6 bases to trimming and J lost 6 bases, with 18 bases between them. The CDR3 DNA is TGTGCCAGCACCCGGAACCCAGGTCTCGCCGGGGAGCTGTTTTTT. Residues: CASTRNPGLAGELFF.